The 14 T cell receptor beta chains listed next were all sequenced from one sample in a study of CD8 T cells in ankylosing spondylitis. TCRdb ran MiXCR on the 5' RACE reads and lists one entry per CDR3 protein. The sample comprises about 320,000 distinct CDR3 sequences, about 9.9% of which are singletons, and about 10% rests with the top ten. The sample was blood, either unsorted or a sorted T cell fraction (not recorded which). Receptors were obtained from a female donor with ankylosing spondylitis or in good health (not recorded which).

This clonotype turned up a few times. The CDR3: CASSQSAGYQETQYF. In DNA form, the CDR3 reads TGTGCCAGCAGCCAATCAGCGGGGTACCAAGAGACCCAGTACTTC. V is TRBV3-1 and J is TRBJ2-5; 7 bases agree with TRBD2. Germline V gene sequence: CDR1 LGHDT, CDR2 YNNKEL (reference sequence). The length of the CDR3 is 15 residues. The V gene end was trimmed by 2 bases and the J gene end by 0 bases; junction bases not matched to a gene: 3.

This clonotype has at least ten counts. V gene TRBV19 combines with J gene TRBJ2-7, with 9 bases aligning to TRBD1. V trimming: 6 bases; J trimming: 6 bases; junction bases outside the gene matches: 9. The CDR3 is made up of 14 amino acids. CDR1 and CDR2 from the germline V gene are LNHDA and SQIVND (reference sequence). The CDR3 bases are TGTGCCAGTAGCTCCTGGGGACAGGGTTCCGAGCAGTACTTC. This translates into CASSSWGQGSEQYF.

This clonotype was counted only a few times. This chain connects TRBV5-1 to TRBJ1-2; D ambiguous. V lost 0 bases to trimming and J lost 4 bases, with 7 bases between them. The CDR3 is made up of 13 amino acids. CDR1 SGHRS and CDR2 YFSETQ come from the germline V gene. The CDR3 DNA reads as TGCGCCAGCAGCTTGGCCCAGGCCTATGGCTACACCTTC. It is translated as CASSLAQAYGYTF.

Ten or more counts support this clonotype. The chain links TRBV12-3 or TRBV12-4 to TRBJ2-2; weak D call: TRBD2 (6 bases). This CDR3 is built from 18 residues. V lost 6 bases to trimming and J lost 1 base, with 21 bases between them. The DNA of the CDR3 is TGTGCCAGCAGACAAAGAACCCTAGCGTACGGGAACACCGGGGAGCTGTTTTTT. Protein product: CASRQRTLAYGNTGELFF.

At least ten counts were recorded for this clonotype. The rearrangement links TRBV7-2 to TRBJ1-1; unclear D gene. Germline V gene lookup returns CDR1 SGHTA and CDR2 FQGNSA. Trimming pared 1 base from V and 4 bases from J, leaving 13 bases between. The CDR3 has 15 residues. In DNA, the CDR3 is TGTGCCAGCAGCTTAGGTTCAGGCCCCAGCACTGAAGCTTTCTTT. Translation: CASSLGSGPSTEAFF.

The J gene is TRBJ2-7, the V gene TRBV10-3, with D perhaps given as TRBD1 or TRBD2 (7 bases each). Germline assignment: CDR1 ENHRY and CDR2 SYGVKD. V dropped 0 bases and J dropped 12 bases, with 18 bases sitting between them. There are 14 residues in the CDR3. This CDR3 is CAISESGGGPIPYF. CDR3 bases: TGTGCCATCAGTGAGTCGGGAGGGGGCCCGATACCGTACTTC.

There are many counts of this clonotype. The V and J genes are TRBV28 and TRBJ2-7; 7 bases are a match to TRBD1. Germline lookup yields CDR1 MDHEN and CDR2 SYDVKM. The trim removed 2 bases at V and 9 bases at J, leaving 10 bases unmatched. The CDR3 extends over 14 amino acids. CDR3 sequence (DNA): TGTGCCAGCAGTTTACGACAGGGAACGCAGGTGCAGTACTTC. Translated: CASSLRQGTQVQYF.

This clonotype was found many times. This rearrangement joins TRBV6-1 to TRBJ2-1; D remains ambiguous. There are 14 residues in the CDR3. Germline V gives CDR1 MNHNS, CDR2 SASEGT. Trimming cost V 6 bases and J 9 bases, with 18 bases left between them. CDR3 sequence: CASSRPDLFSEQFF. The CDR3 coding sequence is TGTGCCAGCAGCCGTCCCGACTTGTTCAGTGAGCAGTTCTTC.

Notes on this clonotype: The CDR3 carries no conserved terminal phenylalanine or tryptophan, so it likely arises from a read error. V and J are TRBV7-9 and TRBJ2-5; 9 nucleotides match TRBD2. CDR3 length: 16 amino acids. The trim removed 5 bases at V and 1 base at J, leaving 8 bases unmatched. Germline V gene lookup returns CDR1 SEHNR and CDR2 FQNEAQ (reference sequence). The chain's CDR3 is CASSTSSGVFQETQYL. The DNA for the CDR3 is TGTGCCAGCAGCACTTCTAGCGGGGTGTTCCAAGAGACCCAGTACTTA.

This clonotype was counted many times. The chain joins TRBV5-6 to TRBJ1-2; D remains ambiguous. The length of the CDR3 is 13 residues. V shed 0 bases and J shed 10 bases, with 13 bases lying between them. Germline V gene lookup returns CDR1 SGHDT and CDR2 YYEEEE. The CDR3 bases are TGTGCCAGCAGCTTGGACACGGCGGGCGTCTACACCTTC. It specifies CASSLDTAGVYTF. The complete variable domain, with remaining parts taken from reference TRBV5-6 and TRBJ1-2, reads DAGVTQSPTHLIKTRGQQVTLRCSPKSGHDTVSWYQQALGQGPQFIFQYYEEEERQRGNFPDRFSGHQFPNYSSELNVNALLLGDSALYLCASSLDTAGVYTFGSGTRLTVV.

The chain joins TRBV27 to TRBJ2-1; weak D call: TRBD1 (7 bases). The CDR3 runs 16 residues. V was shortened by 2 bases and J by 7 bases, with 18 bases between the two germline ends. Looked up from germline, CDR1 is MNHEY and CDR2 is SMNVEV (reference sequence). This chain's CDR3 is CASSLIGLQGGNEQFF. Written as DNA, the CDR3 is TGTGCCAGCAGTTTAATAGGTCTGCAGGGGGGAAATGAGCAGTTCTTC.

The chain joins TRBV20-1 to TRBJ2-3; 7 nucleotides agree with TRBD2. CDR3 length equals 18 residues. With V trimmed by 5 bases and J by 1 base, 18 bases remained unmatched. Germline-derived CDR1 and CDR2 are DFQATT and SNEGSKA (reference sequence). This CDR3 reads CSAWGMLAARWGTDTQYF. For the CDR3, the DNA is TGCAGTGCTTGGGGGATGCTAGCGGCACGATGGGGCACAGATACGCAGTATTTT.

This clonotype was seen just once. It may be a read error: a sequence one base away is much more abundant. This chain connects TRBV15 to TRBJ2-1, with 7 nucleotides matching TRBD2. Germline-derived CDR1 and CDR2 are LNHNV and YYDKDF (reference sequence). The CDR3 totals 15 residues. In DNA form, the CDR3 reads TGTGCCACCAGGAAAAGCGGGAACTCCTACAATGAGCGGTTCTTC. Its translation: CATRKSGNSYNERFF.

This clonotype was recorded many times. The V call is TRBV5-1, the J call TRBJ1-2, with D possibly TRBD1 on 5 matching bases. V was shortened by 4 bases and J by 0 bases, with 22 bases between the two germline ends. There are 18 residues in the CDR3. CDR1 and CDR2 (germline): SGHRS, YFSETQ. CDR3 in DNA: TGCGCCAGCAGCCGGGACCCGTTCGGGGCCCGTGCTAACTATGGCTACACCTTC. Encoded protein: CASSRDPFGARANYGYTF. Using reference TRBV5-1 and TRBJ1-2 for the parts outside the CDR3, the full variable domain is KAGVTQTPRYLIKTRGQQVTLSCSPISGHRSVSWYQQTPGQGLQFLFEYFSETQRNKGNFPGRFSGRQFSNSRSEMNVSTLELGDSALYLCASSRDPFGARANYGYTFGSGTRLTVV.